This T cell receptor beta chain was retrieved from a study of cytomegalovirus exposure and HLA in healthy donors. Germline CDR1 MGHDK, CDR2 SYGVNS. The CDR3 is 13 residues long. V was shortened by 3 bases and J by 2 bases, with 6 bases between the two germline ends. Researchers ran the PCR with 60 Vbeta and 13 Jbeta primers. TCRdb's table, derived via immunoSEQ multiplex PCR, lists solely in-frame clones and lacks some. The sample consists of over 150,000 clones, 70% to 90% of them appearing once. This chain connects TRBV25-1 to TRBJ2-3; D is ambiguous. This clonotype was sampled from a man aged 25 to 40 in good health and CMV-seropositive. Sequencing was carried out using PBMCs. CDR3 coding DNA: TGTGCCAGCAGTGAGGAGCCCACAGATACGCAGTATTTT. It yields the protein CASSEEPTDTQYF. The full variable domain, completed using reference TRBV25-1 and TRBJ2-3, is EADIYQTPRYLVIGTGKKITLECSQTMGHDKMYWYQQDPGMELHLIHYSYGVNSTEKGDLSSESTVSRIRTEHFPLTLESARPSHTSQYLCASSEEPTDTQYFGPGTRLTVL.